The 2 T cell receptor beta chains presented below share a single source sample, sequenced in a study of shared T cell receptors in the human thymus. TCRdb's table, derived via immunoSEQ multiplex PCR, lists solely in-frame clones and lacks some. Here the sample spans hundreds of thousands of clones, approximately 83% being singletons. This sample also belongs to another study, concerning human thymus T cells.

Sequenced material: thymocytes. Receptor source: a girl under three years old with a congenital heart defect.

The V and J genes are TRBV4-1 and TRBJ1-5; the D is unclear. Germline CDR1 and CDR2: MGHRA and YSYEKL. The length of the CDR3 is 16 residues. Trimming left V 3 bases short and J 1 base short, with 13 bases between. CDR3 amino acids: CASSQVELRSNQPQHF. CDR3 bases: TGCGCCAGCAGCCAGGTCGAGTTGAGAAGCAATCAGCCCCAGCATTTT.

CDR3 sequence (DNA): TGTGCCAGCAGTTTAACAGGCCCCTACTATGGCTACACCTTC. The encoded protein is CASSLTGPYYGYTF. The chain is built from TRBV28 and TRBJ1-2; tentatively, D is TRBD1 (5 bases). The CDR3 loop spans 14 amino acids. Germline V gene sequence: CDR1 MDHEN, CDR2 SYDVKM. The V gene lost 2 bases and the J gene lost 3 bases, with 10 bases spanning the gap.